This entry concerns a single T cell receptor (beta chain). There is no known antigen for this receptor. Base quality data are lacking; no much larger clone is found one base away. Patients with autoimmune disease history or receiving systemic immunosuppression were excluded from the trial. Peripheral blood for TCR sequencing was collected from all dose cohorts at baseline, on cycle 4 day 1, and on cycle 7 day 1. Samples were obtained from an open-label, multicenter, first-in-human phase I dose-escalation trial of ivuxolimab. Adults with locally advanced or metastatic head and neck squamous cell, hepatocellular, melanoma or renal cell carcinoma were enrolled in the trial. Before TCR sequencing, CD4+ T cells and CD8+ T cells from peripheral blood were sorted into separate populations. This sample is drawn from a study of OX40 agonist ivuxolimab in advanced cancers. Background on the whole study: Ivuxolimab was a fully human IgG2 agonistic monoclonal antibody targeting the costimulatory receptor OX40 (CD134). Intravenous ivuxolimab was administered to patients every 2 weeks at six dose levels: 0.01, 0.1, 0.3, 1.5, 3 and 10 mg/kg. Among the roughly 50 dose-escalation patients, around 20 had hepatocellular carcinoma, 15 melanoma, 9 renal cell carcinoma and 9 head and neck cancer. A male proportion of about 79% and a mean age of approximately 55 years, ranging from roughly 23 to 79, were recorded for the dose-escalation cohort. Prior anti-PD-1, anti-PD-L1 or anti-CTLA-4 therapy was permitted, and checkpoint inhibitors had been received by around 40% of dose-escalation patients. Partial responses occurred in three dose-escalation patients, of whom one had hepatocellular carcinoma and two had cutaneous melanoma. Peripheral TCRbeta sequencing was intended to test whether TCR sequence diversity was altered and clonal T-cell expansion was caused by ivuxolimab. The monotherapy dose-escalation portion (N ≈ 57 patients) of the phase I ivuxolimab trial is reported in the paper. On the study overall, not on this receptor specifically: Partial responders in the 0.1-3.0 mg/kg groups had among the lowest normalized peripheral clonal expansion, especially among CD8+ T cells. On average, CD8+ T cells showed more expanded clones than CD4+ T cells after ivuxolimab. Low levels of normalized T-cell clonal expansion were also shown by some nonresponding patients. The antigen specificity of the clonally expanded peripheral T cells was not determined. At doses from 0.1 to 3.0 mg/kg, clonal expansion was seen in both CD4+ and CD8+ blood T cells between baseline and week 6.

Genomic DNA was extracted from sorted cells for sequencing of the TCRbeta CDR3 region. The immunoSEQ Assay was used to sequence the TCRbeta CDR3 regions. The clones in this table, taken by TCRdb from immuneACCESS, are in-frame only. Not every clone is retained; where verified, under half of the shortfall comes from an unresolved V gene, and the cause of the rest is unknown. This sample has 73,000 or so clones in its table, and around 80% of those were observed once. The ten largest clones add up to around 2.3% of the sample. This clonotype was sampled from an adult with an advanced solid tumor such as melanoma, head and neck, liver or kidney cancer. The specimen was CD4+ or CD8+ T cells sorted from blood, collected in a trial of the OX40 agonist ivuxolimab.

At the DNA level, the sequence is TGTGCCAGCAGCCCGCCCCTGGGGGGGGGCACAGCTTTCTTT. This is translated as CASSPPLGGGTAFF. The rearrangement joined TRBV5-4 to TRBJ1-1, and TRBD1 may be the D gene, going by 6 matching bases. The CDR3 sequence holds 14 residues, the cysteine and phenylalanine included. The only DNA kept is the CDR3, 42 bases in frame from the first base. The germline V gene (reference sequence) supplies CDR1 SGHNT and CDR2 YYREEE. V is pared back by 4 bases and J by 10 bases, with 20 bases lying between the germline termini.